Sequencing of this TCR beta chain was carried out in a study of regulatory T cells in long-lasting Graves disease. The junction had 9 bases not matched to a gene; V was cut back by 5 bases and J by 8 bases. The CDR3 consists of 14 residues. Per germline, CDR1 SNHLY and CDR2 FYNNEI. For TCR beta, libraries came from iRepertoire HTBI primers and Arm-PCR of CDR3 regions. MiXCR, run by TCRdb on the multiplex PCR reads, gives a single entry per CDR3 protein. The table shows a few hundred thousand distinct CDR3 sequences, with roughly 10% occurring only once. Time point denoted: newly diagnosed GD, antithyroid drugs for less than 3 months. Following extraction of RNA from PBMCs, that RNA was used to make the TCR library. Graves' disease was diagnosed by American Thyroid Association guidelines. This clonotype has a handful of counts. The sample also formed part of further work on T cells in Graves' hyperthyroidism and ophthalmopathy. This second report adds: No progression to ophthalmopathy during 18 months of follow-up defined stable disease. Researchers ran a first-round RT-PCR on the TCR CDR3 using the HTBI primer set.

This sequence originates from a woman younger than 30 with Graves disease. Here the sequenced sample was peripheral blood mononuclear cells (PBMCs), taken at new diagnosis, from a patient treated with antithyroid drugs. The chain recombines TRBV2 with TRBJ2-1; 7 bases match TRBD1. This chain's CDR3 is CASSLTTGVDEQFF. Here the CDR3 DNA reads TGTGCCAGCAGTCTCACTACAGGGGTCGATGAGCAGTTCTTC.